Sequencing of this T cell receptor (beta chain) was carried out in a study of blood T cell repertoires in COVID-19. Only in-frame clones appear in the TCRdb table, and some are missing; sequencing was by immunoSEQ multiplex PCR. The data contain under 200,000 clones, approximately 79% of them seen just once; the ten biggest clones take up around 14%. The specimen was peripheral blood. The source of this sequence is a man in his thirties or forties with active or convalescent COVID-19.

The CDR3, as DNA: TGTGCCAGCAGCCAAGATAGTTCTCAGCCCCAGCATTTT. This gives the protein CASSQDSSQPQHF. J is TRBJ1-5 and V is TRBV4-2; D ambiguous. V was pared by 0 bases and J by 6 bases, with 6 bases between. There are 13 residues in the CDR3. The germline V gene encodes CDR1 LGHNA and CDR2 YNFKEQ.